This T cell receptor (beta chain) was captured in a study of early T cells in non-severe SARS-CoV-2 infection. Study details: Unsorted whole-blood RNA was sequenced in bulk, leaving chains unpaired.

Individual cDNA molecules received unique molecular identifiers during library preparation. TCRdb ran MiXCR on the 5' RACE reads and lists one entry per CDR3 protein. The top ten clones hold roughly 20% of a sample with tens of thousands of distinct CDR3 sequences, 3.5% to 5% of them seen once. V lost 4 bases, J lost 1 base, and 8 bases stayed unmatched. This CDR3 has 18 amino acids. In germline, CDR1 is SEHNR, CDR2 FQNEAQ (reference sequence). This clonotype was observed many times. The sample comprised whole blood. The source of this sequence is an adult who was a healthcare worker with PCR-confirmed SARS-CoV-2 infection or an uninfected control (not recorded which). This chain connects TRBV7-9 to TRBJ2-1, with TRBD2 identical over 12 bases. CDR3 residues: CASSSIGLAGLSYNEQFF. The CDR3 region has the DNA TGTGCCAGCAGCTCTATAGGACTAGCGGGACTTTCCTACAATGAGCAGTTCTTC.